Shown below are 20 T cell receptor beta chains from a single sample sequenced in a study of cytomegalovirus exposure and HLA in healthy donors. This PCR relied on a set of 60 Vbeta primers and 13 Jbeta primers. Libraries were prepared by immunoSEQ multiplex PCR; TCRdb keeps only in-frame clonotypes and omits some of them. The sample lists 180,000 or so clones; just over 75% were seen once. The sequencing input was PBMCs. The source of these receptors is a woman aged 60-70 years in good health and CMV-seropositive.

The chain links TRBV5-1 to TRBJ1-1, with TRBD1 matching 8 bases. V gave up 5 bases and J gave up 0 bases; unmatched junction bases: 12. Germline CDR1 SGHRS, CDR2 YFSETQ. The length of the CDR3 is 17 residues. CDR3 nucleotides: TGCGCCAGCAGGTTGTGGGCCACGACAGGGGTGAACACTGAAGCTTTCTTT. Its protein is CASRLWATTGVNTEAFF.

The gene calls are TRBV19 and TRBJ2-2, with 11 bases that match TRBD2. With 7 bases clipped from V and 5 bases from J, the junction kept 6 bases outside the gene matches. Germline lookup yields CDR1 LNHDA and CDR2 SQIVND (reference sequence). The CDR3 runs to 15 residues. CDR3 in amino acids: CASKEWTSGTGELFF. The CDR3 DNA sequence: TGTGCCAGTAAGGAATGGACTAGCGGGACCGGGGAGCTGTTTTTT.

V usage is TRBV28 and J usage is TRBJ2-5; the D gene is possibly TRBD1 (6 bases). Trimming cost V 7 bases and J 2 bases, with 11 bases left between them. Looked up from germline, CDR1 is MDHEN and CDR2 is SYDVKM. CDR3 length: 13 residues. CDR3 in DNA: TGTGCCAGCACAGGGGCGGTGCAAGAGACCCAGTACTTC. Translation: CASTGAVQETQYF.

V is TRBV7-6 and J is TRBJ2-5; D perhaps matches TRBD1 (5 bases). The J call may be incorrect, as the DNA end agrees better with TRBJ2-7. Looked up from germline, CDR1 is SGHVS and CDR2 is FNYEAQ. This CDR3 is 14 amino acids long. The CDR3 DNA reads TGTGCCAGCAGCTTAGTGGACATATCCTACGAGCAGTACTTC. Its translation: CASSLVDISYEQYF.

The CDR3 loop is CASSLESQTSGNTIYF. The CDR3 region has the DNA TGTGCCAGCAGCTTAGAGTCACAGACCTCTGGAAACACCATATATTTT. The chain joins TRBV7-2 to TRBJ1-3; D unresolved. In germline, CDR1 is SGHTA, CDR2 FQGNSA. The CDR3 sequence is 16 residues long. Trimming stripped 1 base from V and 0 bases from J, with 10 bases between.

The rearrangement uses TRBV28 and TRBJ2-5; a possible D gene is TRBD2 (6 bases). Trimming pared 5 bases from V and 2 bases from J, leaving 21 bases between. CDR1 and CDR2 (germline): MDHEN, SYDVKM. The CDR3 runs 17 residues. The CDR3 region is CASSPVSSARGQETQYF. CDR3 nucleotide sequence: TGTGCCAGCAGTCCGGTCTCTAGCGCCCGAGGGCAAGAGACCCAGTACTTC.

This chain links TRBV7-3 with TRBJ1-3; no definite D call. The CDR3 length is 13 residues. Germline loops: CDR1 SGHTA, CDR2 FQGTGA. V lost 5 bases, J lost 8 bases, and 13 bases lay in between. The CDR3 spells CASSPTASDTIYF. DNA for the CDR3: TGTGCCAGCAGCCCAACAGCTAGCGACACCATATATTTT. The full variable domain, its missing parts supplied by reference TRBV7-3 and TRBJ1-3, is GAGVSQTPSNKVTEKGKYVELRCDPISGHTALYWYRQSLGQGPEFLIYFQGTGAADDSGLPNDRFFAVRPEGSVSTLKIQRTERGDSAVYLCASSPTASDTIYFGEGSWLTVV.

This chain connects TRBV9 to TRBJ1-2; no clear D. Between the trimmed V and J ends, which lost 6 bases and 1 base, there was a span of 7 bases. Germline lookup yields CDR1 SGDLS and CDR2 YYNGEE. The CDR3 spans 12 residues. The CDR3 sequence is CASTGVNYGYTF. The CDR3 DNA follows: TGTGCCAGCACCGGGGTTAACTATGGCTACACCTTC. The full variable domain, rest sourced from reference TRBV9 and TRBJ1-2, is DSGVTQTPKHLITATGQRVTLRCSPRSGDLSVYWYQQSLDQGLQFLIQYYNGEERAKGNILERFSAQQFPDLHSELNLSSLELGDSALYFCASTGVNYGYTFGSGTRLTVV.

The chain has TRBV27 and TRBJ2-7, with 7 nucleotides matching TRBD2. Germline-derived CDR1 and CDR2 are MNHEY and SMNVEV (reference sequence). Trimming at V came to 0 bases and at J to 7 bases, leaving 3 bases not matched to a gene. There are 13 residues in the CDR3. The CDR3 reads CASSLSPAGEQYF. The CDR3 bases are TGTGCCAGCAGTTTATCCCCAGCGGGGGAGCAGTACTTC.

The V gene is TRBV5-1, the J gene TRBJ2-5; TRBD2 is a possible D gene (5 bases). Trimming removed 2 bases at V and 4 bases at J, with 9 bases between. This CDR3 has 13 residues. Germline CDR1 and CDR2: SGHRS and YFSETQ. This CDR3 is CASSFSGGETQYF. The CDR3 DNA reads as TGCGCCAGCAGCTTTTCAGGAGGAGAGACCCAGTACTTC.

V usage is TRBV2 and J usage is TRBJ1-6, with 10 nucleotides matching TRBD1. The CDR3 has 14 amino acids. J was trimmed by 6 bases and V by 6 bases; bases with no gene match: 2. In germline, CDR1 is SNHLY, CDR2 FYNNEI. As DNA, the CDR3 is TGTGCCAGCAGGGGACAGGGGATTAATTCACCCCTCCACTTT. Translating it yields CASRGQGINSPLHF.

This chain connects TRBV6-1 to TRBJ2-5; tentatively, D is TRBD2 (5 bases). The V gene's germline CDR1 is MNHNS and CDR2 SASEGT. Trimming removed 4 bases from V and 7 bases from J, with 22 bases in between. The CDR3 spans 16 residues. The CDR3 DNA follows: TGTGCCAGCAGTGCCAGTAGTACGGGGAGCCCGGGGACCCAGTACTTC. Its translation is CASSASSTGSPGTQYF.

V usage is TRBV30 and J usage is TRBJ1-5; D is uncertain. V was cut by 4 bases and J by 6 bases, with 13 bases left in between. CDR1 GTSNPN and CDR2 SVGIG come from the germline V gene (reference sequence). The CDR3 spans 13 residues. CDR3 sequence (DNA): TGTGCCTGGACCCCGGGAGGCGGTCAGCCCCAGCATTTT. This codes for CAWTPGGGQPQHF. The variable domain in full, with the rest retrieved from reference TRBV30 and TRBJ1-5, is SQTIHQWPATLVQPVGSPLSLECTVEGTSNPNLYWYRQAAGRGLQLLFYSVGIGQISSEVPQNLSASRPQDRQFILSSKKLLLSDSGFYLCAWTPGGGQPQHFGDGTRLSIL.

This clone was seen once. This chain joins TRBV5-1 and TRBJ2-1; 12 bases map to TRBD1. This CDR3 has 17 amino acids. V shed 2 bases and J 5 bases; nucleotides not matched to a gene: 8. Germline loops: CDR1 SGHRS, CDR2 YFSETQ. CDR3 nucleotides: TGCGCCAGCAGCTTAACCGGGACAGGGGGCATAAACAATGAGCAGTTCTTC. It encodes CASSLTGTGGINNEQFF.

The chain links TRBV7-6 to TRBJ2-7, with 7 bases identical to TRBD1. The germline V gene has CDR1 SGHVS and CDR2 FNYEAQ. The CDR3 consists of 14 residues. V shed 7 bases and J 2 bases; nucleotides not matched to a gene: 8. CDR3 in DNA: TGTGCCAGCACCCAAGACAGGGCCACCTACGAGCAGTACTTC. This gives the protein CASTQDRATYEQYF.

This sequence joins TRBV6-5 and TRBJ2-3, with TRBD2 matching over 9 bases. The germline gives CDR1 MNHEY, CDR2 SVGAGI. This CDR3 contains 14 residues. Germline trimming cut 6 bases from V and 0 bases from J; bases unmatched to any gene: 1. DNA for the CDR3: TGTGCCAGCAGGCGGGAGGGGAGCACAGATACGCAGTATTTT. It encodes CASRREGSTDTQYF.

The rearrangement links TRBV2 to TRBJ1-4; 7 nucleotides match TRBD1. The germline V gene encodes CDR1 SNHLY and CDR2 FYNNEI. The CDR3 totals 14 residues. The V gene end was trimmed by 6 bases and the J gene end by 8 bases; junction bases not matched to a gene: 9. Here the CDR3 reads CASRVDRVMEKLFF. CDR3 in DNA: TGTGCCAGCAGGGTCGACAGGGTCATGGAAAAACTGTTTTTT.

This chain joins TRBV6-5 and TRBJ2-7; 7 bases are shared with TRBD1. Germline CDR1 MNHEY, CDR2 SVGAGI. The CDR3 has 16 amino acids. The V segment lost 2 bases and the J segment 3 bases; nucleotides outside the gene matches: 10. The CDR3 DNA reads TGTGCCAGCAGTTACAACCGCGACAGGGCGTTCTACGAGCAGTACTTC. Residues: CASSYNRDRAFYEQYF.

This chain joins TRBV6-4 and TRBJ2-2, with 10 positions matching TRBD2. The V segment lost 5 bases and the J segment 4 bases; nucleotides outside the gene matches: 10. The germline gives CDR1 MRHNA, CDR2 SNTAGT. This CDR3 contains 17 residues. CDR3 nucleotide sequence: TGTGCCAGCAGTCAACTAGCGGGGAGACAAGGCACCGGGGAGCTGTTTTTT. Amino acid sequence: CASSQLAGRQGTGELFF.

This sequence joins TRBV28 and TRBJ2-2; perhaps TRBD1 as D (6 bases). Trimming stripped 4 bases from V and 5 bases from J, with 11 bases between. Germline assignment: CDR1 MDHEN and CDR2 SYDVKM. This CDR3 has 14 residues. The CDR3 bases are TGTGCCAGCAGTTCGACAGGATCGACCGGGGAGCTGTTTTTT. Translating gives CASSSTGSTGELFF.